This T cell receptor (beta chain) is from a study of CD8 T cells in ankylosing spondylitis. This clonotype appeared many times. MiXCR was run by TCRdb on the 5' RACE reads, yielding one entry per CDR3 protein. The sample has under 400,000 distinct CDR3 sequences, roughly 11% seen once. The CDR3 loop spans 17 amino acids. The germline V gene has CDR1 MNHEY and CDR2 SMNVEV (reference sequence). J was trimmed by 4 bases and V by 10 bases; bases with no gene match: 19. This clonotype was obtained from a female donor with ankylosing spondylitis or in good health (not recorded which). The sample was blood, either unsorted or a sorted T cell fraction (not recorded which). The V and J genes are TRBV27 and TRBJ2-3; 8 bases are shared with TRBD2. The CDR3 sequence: CATSSVTGGPNPDTQYF. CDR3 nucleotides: TGTGCCACTTCTTCCGTCACGGGGGGGCCAAATCCAGATACGCAGTATTTT.